This TCR beta chain was sequenced for a study of CD8 T cells in ankylosing spondylitis. This CDR3 has 13 amino acids. Between the trimmed V and J ends, which lost 2 bases and 4 bases, there was a span of 11 bases. CDR1 is DFQATT, CDR2 SNEGSKA, per germline (reference sequence). About this clonotype: What it binds is not known.

TCRdb reprocessed the 5' RACE reads with MiXCR, giving one entry per CDR3 protein. Of 310,000 or so distinct CDR3 sequences in the sample, over 15% are singletons; the top ten hold around 8%. Study results and caveats: The study looked at matched synovial fluid samples from ankylosing spondylitis patients. Disease-linked clones were reported to be significantly enriched there. Clones linked to the disease showed a CD8+ phenotype. They occurred at relatively low frequencies in peripheral blood.

The source is a male donor with ankylosing spondylitis or in good health (not recorded which). The sequenced sample was blood, either unsorted or a sorted T cell fraction (not recorded which). The chain employs TRBV20-1 and TRBJ1-2; D call uncertain. The CDR3 region is CSARSGPVYGYTF. CDR3 bases: TGCAGTGCTAGATCAGGTCCAGTCTATGGCTACACCTTC.